The source of this T cell receptor beta chain is a study of technical replicates of blood from several donors. Profiled with immunoSEQ multiplex PCR; TCRdb holds only in-frame clones, not every one. The table has 55,000 to 75,000 clones, approximately 93% seen once. The germline V gene has CDR1 SNHLY and CDR2 FYNNEI. The CDR3 contains 15 residues. Trimming took 6 bases from V and 2 from J; bases not matched to a gene: 5. This clonotype was obtained from a human donor in good health. The chain carries TRBV2 and TRBJ2-2; 8 nucleotides match TRBD1. The specimen sequenced was T cells isolated from PBMCs. CDR3 DNA sequence: TGTGCCAGCAGGGTCGCAGGGGGCAACACCGGGGAGCTGTTTTTT. Amino acids: CASRVAGGNTGELFF.